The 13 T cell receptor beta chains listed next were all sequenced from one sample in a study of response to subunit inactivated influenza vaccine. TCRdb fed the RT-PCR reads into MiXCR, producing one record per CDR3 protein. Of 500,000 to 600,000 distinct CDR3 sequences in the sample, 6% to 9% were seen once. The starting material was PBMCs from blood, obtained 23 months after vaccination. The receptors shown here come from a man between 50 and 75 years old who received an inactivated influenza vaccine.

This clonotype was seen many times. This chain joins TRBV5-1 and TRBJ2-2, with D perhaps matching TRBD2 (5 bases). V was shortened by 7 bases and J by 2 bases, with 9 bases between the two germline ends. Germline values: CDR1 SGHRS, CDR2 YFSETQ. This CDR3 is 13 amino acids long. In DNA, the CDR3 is TGCGCCAGCCGGGATTATAACACCGGGGAGCTGTTTTTT. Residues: CASRDYNTGELFF.

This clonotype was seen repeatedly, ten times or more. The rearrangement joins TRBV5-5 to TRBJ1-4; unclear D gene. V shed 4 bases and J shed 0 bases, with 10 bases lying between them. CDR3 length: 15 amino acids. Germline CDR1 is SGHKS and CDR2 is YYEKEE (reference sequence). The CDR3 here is CASSPKYATNEKLFF. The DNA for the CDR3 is TGTGCCAGCAGCCCCAAATATGCAACTAATGAAAAACTGTTTTTT.

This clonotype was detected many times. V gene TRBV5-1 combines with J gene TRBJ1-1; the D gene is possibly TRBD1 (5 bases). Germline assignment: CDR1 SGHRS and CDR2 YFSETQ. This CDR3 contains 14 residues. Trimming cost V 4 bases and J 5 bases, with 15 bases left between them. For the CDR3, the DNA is TGCGCCAGCAGCCTGACACCCGGGGCTACTGAAGCTTTCTTT. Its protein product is CASSLTPGATEAFF. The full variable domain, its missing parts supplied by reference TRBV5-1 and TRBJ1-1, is KAGVTQTPRYLIKTRGQQVTLSCSPISGHRSVSWYQQTPGQGLQFLFEYFSETQRNKGNFPGRFSGRQFSNSRSEMNVSTLELGDSALYLCASSLTPGATEAFFGQGTRLTVV.

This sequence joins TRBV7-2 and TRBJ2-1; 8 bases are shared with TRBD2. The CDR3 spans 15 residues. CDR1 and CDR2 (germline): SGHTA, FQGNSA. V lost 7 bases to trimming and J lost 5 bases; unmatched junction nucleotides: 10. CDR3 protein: CASTLPTSGHNEQFF. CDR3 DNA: TGTGCCAGCACCCTACCCACTAGCGGACACAATGAGCAGTTCTTC.

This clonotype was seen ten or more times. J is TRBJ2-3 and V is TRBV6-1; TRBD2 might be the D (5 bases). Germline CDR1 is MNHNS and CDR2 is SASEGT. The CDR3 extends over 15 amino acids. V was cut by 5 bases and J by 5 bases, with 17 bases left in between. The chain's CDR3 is CASSPGLLGRDTQYF. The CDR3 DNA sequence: TGTGCCAGCAGTCCCGGTCTATTGGGGAGAGATACGCAGTATTTT.

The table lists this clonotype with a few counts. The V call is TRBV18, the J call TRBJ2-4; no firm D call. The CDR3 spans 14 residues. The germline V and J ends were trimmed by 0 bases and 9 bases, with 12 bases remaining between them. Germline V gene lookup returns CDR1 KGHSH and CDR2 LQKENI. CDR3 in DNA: TGTGCCAGCTCACCACCAGCCAGCTGGGGCATTCAGTACTTC. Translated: CASSPPASWGIQYF.

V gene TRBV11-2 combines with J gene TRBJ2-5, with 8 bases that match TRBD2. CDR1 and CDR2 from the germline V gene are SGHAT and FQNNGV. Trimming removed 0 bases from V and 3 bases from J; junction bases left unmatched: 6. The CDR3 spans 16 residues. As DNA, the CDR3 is TGTGCCAGCAGCTTAGATCGGGGGGGCTACAAAGAGACCCAGTACTTC. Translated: CASSLDRGGYKETQYF.

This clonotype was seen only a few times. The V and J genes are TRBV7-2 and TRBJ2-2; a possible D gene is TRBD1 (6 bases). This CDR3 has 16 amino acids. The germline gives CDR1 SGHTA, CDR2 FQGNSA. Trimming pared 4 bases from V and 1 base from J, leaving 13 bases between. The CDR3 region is CASSSIGTLNTGELFF. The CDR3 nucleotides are TGTGCCAGCAGCTCCATCGGGACACTGAACACCGGGGAGCTGTTTTTT.

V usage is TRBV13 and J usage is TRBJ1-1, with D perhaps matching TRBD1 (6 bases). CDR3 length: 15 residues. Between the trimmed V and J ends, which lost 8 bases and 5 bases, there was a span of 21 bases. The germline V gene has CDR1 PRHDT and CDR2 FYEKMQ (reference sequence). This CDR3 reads CASRIWGQGRTEAFF. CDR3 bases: TGTGCCAGCCGCATATGGGGGCAAGGGCGGACTGAAGCTTTCTTT.

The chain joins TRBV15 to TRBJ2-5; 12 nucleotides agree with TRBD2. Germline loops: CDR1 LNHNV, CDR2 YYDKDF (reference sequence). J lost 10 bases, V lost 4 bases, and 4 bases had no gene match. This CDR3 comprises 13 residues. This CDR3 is CATSTSGRAFQYF. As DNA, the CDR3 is TGTGCCACCAGCACTAGCGGGAGGGCCTTCCAGTACTTC.

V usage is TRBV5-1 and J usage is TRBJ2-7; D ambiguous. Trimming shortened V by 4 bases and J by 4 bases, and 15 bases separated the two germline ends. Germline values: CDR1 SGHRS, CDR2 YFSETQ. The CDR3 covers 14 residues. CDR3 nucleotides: TGCGCCAGCAGCGAAGGGTACGGCCCATACGAGCAGTACTTC. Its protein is CASSEGYGPYEQYF.

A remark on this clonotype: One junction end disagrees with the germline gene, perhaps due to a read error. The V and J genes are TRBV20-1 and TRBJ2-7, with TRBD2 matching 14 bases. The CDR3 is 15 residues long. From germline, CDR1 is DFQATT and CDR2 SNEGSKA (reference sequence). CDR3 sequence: CSVRRTSGRTFEQYF. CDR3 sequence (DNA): TGCAGTGTTAGACGGACTAGCGGGAGGACGTTCGAGCAGTACTTC.

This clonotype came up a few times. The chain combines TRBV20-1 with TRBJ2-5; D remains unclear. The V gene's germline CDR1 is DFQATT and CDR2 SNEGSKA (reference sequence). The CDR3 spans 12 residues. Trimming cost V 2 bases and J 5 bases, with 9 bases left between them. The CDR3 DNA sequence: TGCAGTGCTAGATTGGGTGGGGAGACCCAGTACTTC. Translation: CSARLGGETQYF.